The 31 T cell receptor beta chains reported below all come from one sample, sequenced in a study of cytomegalovirus exposure and HLA in healthy donors. Profiling relied on immunoSEQ multiplex PCR, and the TCRdb table lists in-frame clones only, not all of them. Of around 250,000 clones in the sample, 90% were seen once. Material for sequencing was PBMCs. These receptors were taken from a woman aged 18-29 years in good health and CMV-seronegative.

In regard to this clone: At one boundary the junction diverges from the germline segment, which might be a read error. This sequence joins TRBV7-9 and TRBJ2-5, with a weak D call TRBD1 (5 bases). CDR3 length: 12 residues. Germline loops: CDR1 SEHNR, CDR2 FQNEAQ (reference sequence). The CDR3 bases are TGTGCCAGCAGCATAACTCAGGGCTCTCCAAACTTC. The encoded protein is CASSITQGSPNF.

The V call is TRBV18, the J call TRBJ1-1; 9 nucleotides match TRBD1. This CDR3 is built from 16 residues. Germline V CDR1 and CDR2: KGHSH, LQKENI. Trimming at V came to 3 bases and at J to 0 bases, leaving 5 bases not matched to a gene. CDR3 coding DNA: TGTGCCAGCTCACCCCTCACAGGGGGCATGAACACTGAAGCTTTCTTT. Its translation is CASSPLTGGMNTEAFF.

The chain links TRBV28 to TRBJ2-2, with D unresolved. Germline-derived CDR1 and CDR2 are MDHEN and SYDVKM. V was cut by 4 bases and J by 7 bases, with 10 bases left in between. The CDR3 totals 13 residues. The CDR3 loop reads CASSWLEGGELFF. The CDR3 DNA reads as TGTGCCAGCAGTTGGCTAGAAGGCGGGGAGCTGTTTTTT.

The chain joins TRBV25-1 to TRBJ2-7; 13 bases are a match to TRBD2. Germline-derived CDR1 and CDR2 are MGHDK and SYGVNS. The trim removed 6 bases at V and 7 bases at J, leaving 3 bases unmatched. The length of the CDR3 is 13 residues. CDR3 nucleotides: TGTGCCAGCAGACTAGCGGGGGGGCAAGAGCAGTACTTC. Amino acid sequence: CASRLAGGQEQYF.

The gene calls are TRBV4-3 and TRBJ2-1, with 8 positions matching TRBD2. The CDR3 spans 19 residues. Germline V gives CDR1 LGHNA, CDR2 YSLEER. The ends lost 4 bases at V and 4 bases at J; junction bases unmatched: 18. CDR3 in amino acids: CASSRVGRGARIKYNEQFF. CDR3 nucleotide sequence: TGCGCCAGCAGCCGGGTCGGGCGGGGGGCCCGGATAAAATACAATGAGCAGTTCTTC.

This CDR3 reads CASSKLDRAGETQYF. The CDR3 DNA sequence: TGTGCCAGCAGCAAGCTAGACAGGGCGGGGGAGACCCAGTACTTC. V gene TRBV28 combines with J gene TRBJ2-5; tentative D call: TRBD1 (7 bases). Trimming removed 6 bases from V and 5 bases from J, with 19 bases in between. Germline V gene lookup returns CDR1 MDHEN and CDR2 SYDVKM. The CDR3 spans 15 residues.

Written as DNA, the CDR3 is TGCAGTGCTTCGTATCTGGATACGCAGTATTTT. This sequence encodes CSASYLDTQYF. The chain is built from TRBV20-1 and TRBJ2-3, with D unclear. Germline CDR1 and CDR2: DFQATT and SNEGSKA (reference sequence). The CDR3 runs to 11 residues. Trimming cost V 5 bases and J 6 bases, with 9 bases left between them.

This chain uses TRBV10-3 with TRBJ1-5, with a possible D match to TRBD1 (5 bases). The germline gives CDR1 ENHRY, CDR2 SYGVKD. With 10 bases removed from V and 0 bases from J, the gap between germline ends came to 16 bases. This CDR3 is 15 amino acids long. CDR3 DNA: TGTGCCACCTCGGACAAGGAAAATAGCAATCAGCCCCAGCATTTT. Translating it yields CATSDKENSNQPQHF.

Notes on this clone: The sample contains more than one DNA sequence encoding this CDR3. The chain has TRBV27 and TRBJ1-2; D might be TRBD1 (6 bases). Germline V lookup: CDR1 MNHEY, CDR2 SMNVEV (reference sequence). The V and J ends lost 4 bases and 2 bases respectively, with 8 bases between them. The CDR3 consists of 13 residues. In DNA, the CDR3 is TGTGCCAGCAGTTCACAGGGAAACTATGGCTACACCTTC. Protein product: CASSSQGNYGYTF.

J is TRBJ1-6 and V is TRBV4-1; D is unresolved. Germline-derived CDR1 and CDR2 are MGHRA and YSYEKL. V lost 3 bases and J 10 bases, leaving 16 bases between the germline ends. This CDR3 region has 15 residues. The CDR3 reads CASSHPGPPESPLHF. Here the CDR3 DNA reads TGCGCCAGCAGCCACCCCGGTCCGCCCGAATCACCCCTCCACTTT.

The chain uses TRBV6-5 and TRBJ1-1; D perhaps matches TRBD1 (6 bases). Trimming cost V 8 bases and J 0 bases, with 16 bases left between them. Germline assignment: CDR1 MNHEY and CDR2 SVGAGI. The CDR3 runs 15 residues. CDR3 bases: TGTGCCAGCTGGTCGCAGGGGACTATGAACACTGAAGCTTTCTTT. It specifies CASWSQGTMNTEAFF.

V usage is TRBV5-1 and J usage is TRBJ1-2; 8 nucleotides match TRBD1. With 0 bases clipped from V and 1 base from J, the junction kept 5 bases outside the gene matches. From germline, CDR1 is SGHRS and CDR2 YFSETQ. The CDR3 contains 16 residues. As DNA, the CDR3 is TGCGCCAGCAGCTTGGAGGGACAGGCCCTTAACTATGGCTACACCTTC. Translating gives CASSLEGQALNYGYTF.

This clone was observed a single time. This chain joins TRBV6-1 and TRBJ1-4, with no clear D. V lost 6 bases and J lost 0, with 8 bases in between. The CDR3 extends over 14 amino acids. Germline V CDR1 and CDR2: MNHNS, SASEGT. CDR3 protein: CASSGAATNEKLFF. The CDR3 DNA is TGTGCCAGCAGCGGAGCTGCAACTAATGAAAAACTGTTTTTT.

The rearrangement joins TRBV28 to TRBJ1-1; D gene unclear. The germline gives CDR1 MDHEN, CDR2 SYDVKM. V lost 3 bases to trimming and J lost 5 bases, with 13 bases between them. CDR3 length equals 14 residues. The CDR3 DNA is TGTGCCAGCAGTTTTCGAGATTCGGGAACTGAAGCTTTCTTT. Its protein is CASSFRDSGTEAFF.

The V and J genes are TRBV27 and TRBJ2-1; 10 bases are shared with TRBD2. Germline CDR1 and CDR2: MNHEY and SMNVEV (reference sequence). The CDR3 loop spans 15 amino acids. Germline trimming cut 5 bases from V and 7 bases from J; bases unmatched to any gene: 8. Here the CDR3 reads CASSPKRGGLNEQFF. CDR3 coding DNA: TGTGCCAGCAGTCCTAAGCGGGGGGGTTTGAATGAGCAGTTCTTC.

V usage is TRBV9 and J usage is TRBJ2-7; 9 bases fit TRBD1. Germline CDR1 and CDR2: SGDLS and YYNGEE. With 4 bases clipped from V and 6 bases from J, the junction kept 5 bases outside the gene matches. The CDR3 sequence is 13 residues long. The CDR3 spells CASSSGTGTEQYF. CDR3 bases: TGTGCCAGCAGCAGCGGGACAGGGACCGAGCAGTACTTC.

The rearrangement joins TRBV28 to TRBJ2-5, with 9 positions matching TRBD1. The CDR3 sequence is 15 residues long. Germline trimming cut 5 bases from V and 4 bases from J; bases unmatched to any gene: 8. Germline-derived CDR1 and CDR2 are MDHEN and SYDVKM. The CDR3 sequence is CASSPGGQGRETQYF. The CDR3 DNA reads TGTGCCAGCAGTCCCGGGGGACAGGGAAGAGAGACCCAGTACTTC.

The genes are TRBV15 and TRBJ1-5; 7 bases align to TRBD1. The CDR3 runs to 13 residues. Losses at the gene ends were 5 bases for V and 6 bases for J; bases not matched to a gene: 4. Germline V gives CDR1 LNHNV, CDR2 YYDKDF (reference sequence). CDR3 loop: CATSENRGQPQHF. CDR3 coding DNA: TGTGCCACCAGCGAAAACAGGGGTCAGCCCCAGCATTTT.

The rearrangement joins TRBV29-1 to TRBJ1-1, with a possible D match to TRBD1 (6 bases). The CDR3 length is 12 residues. Germline CDR1 reads SQVTM; CDR2 reads ANQGSEA. V lost 5 bases, J lost 0 bases, and 7 bases lay in between. The DNA of the CDR3 is TGCAGCGTTCACAGGGTGAACACTGAAGCTTTCTTT. Translation: CSVHRVNTEAFF.

J is TRBJ2-7 and V is TRBV6-5, with D perhaps assigned TRBD1 or TRBD2 (5 bases each). Germline CDR1 MNHEY, CDR2 SVGAGI. V was clipped by 4 bases and J by 2 bases, with 15 bases between them. This CDR3 is 15 amino acids long. The CDR3 coding sequence is TGTGCCAGCAGTTCCGGGCCAATGGGGGCCTACGAGCAGTACGTC. Protein sequence: CASSSGPMGAYEQYV.

This chain links TRBV5-1 with TRBJ2-1; D may be TRBD2 (5 bases). Germline V CDR1 and CDR2: SGHRS, YFSETQ. CDR3 size: 15 residues. Between the trimmed V and J ends, which lost 1 base and 5 bases, there was a span of 13 bases. The CDR3 nucleotides read TGCGCCAGCAGCTTGTCTCCCGGGATCCACAATGAGCAGTTCTTC. Translation: CASSLSPGIHNEQFF. The full variable domain, in which reference TRBV5-1 and TRBJ2-1 provide the parts outside the CDR3, is KAGVTQTPRYLIKTRGQQVTLSCSPISGHRSVSWYQQTPGQGLQFLFEYFSETQRNKGNFPGRFSGRQFSNSRSEMNVSTLELGDSALYLCASSLSPGIHNEQFFGPGTRLTVL.

The V gene is TRBV2, the J gene TRBJ2-6, with D uncertain. Germline CDR1 reads SNHLY; CDR2 reads FYNNEI. V was trimmed by 4 bases and J by 4 bases, leaving 8 bases between them. The CDR3 extends over 14 amino acids. The CDR3 loop reads CASSVLLGANVLTF. The DNA of the CDR3 is TGTGCCAGCAGTGTCCTGTTGGGGGCCAACGTCCTGACTTTC. The complete variable domain, with remaining parts taken from reference TRBV2 and TRBJ2-6, reads EPEVTQTPSHQVTQMGQEVILRCVPISNHLYFYWYRQILGQKVEFLVSFYNNEISEKSEIFDDQFSVERPDGSNFTLKIRSTKLEDSAMYFCASSVLLGANVLTFGAGSRLTVL.

The chain is built from TRBV6-5 and TRBJ1-4; D unresolved. The CDR3 spans 14 residues. The germline CDR1 and CDR2 sequences are MNHEY and SVGAGI. V was clipped by 8 bases and J by 2 bases, with 12 bases between them. The CDR3 region is CASWPGGTNEKLFF. The CDR3 bases are TGTGCCAGCTGGCCGGGCGGGACTAATGAAAAACTGTTTTTT.

The chain combines TRBV11-3 with TRBJ2-1, with D maybe TRBD2 (6 bases). Germline CDR1 is SGHNT and CDR2 is YENEEA. This CDR3 is built from 16 residues. The germline V and J ends were trimmed by 3 bases and 2 bases, with 14 bases remaining between them. This chain's CDR3 is CASSLGGGRTYNEQFF. DNA for the CDR3: TGTGCCAGCAGCTTGGGGGGAGGTCGTACCTACAATGAGCAGTTCTTC.

The CDR3 DNA sequence: TGTGCCAGCAGTACCCGACAGGGGTTAGAGACCCAGTACTTC. This translates into CASSTRQGLETQYF. The chain recombines TRBV28 with TRBJ2-5; TRBD1 matches 8 bases. The V and J ends lost 5 bases and 4 bases, in that order; junction bases with no gene match: 6. This CDR3 comprises 14 residues. CDR1 MDHEN and CDR2 SYDVKM come from the germline V gene.

The chain uses TRBV10-3 and TRBJ2-1, with 11 bases that match TRBD2. Germline-derived CDR1 and CDR2 are ENHRY and SYGVKD. V gave up 8 bases and J gave up 10 bases; unmatched junction bases: 4. The CDR3 totals 12 residues. This chain's CDR3 is CAIASGGPEQFF. The CDR3 bases are TGTGCCATCGCTAGCGGGGGGCCCGAGCAGTTCTTC.

V gene TRBV28 combines with J gene TRBJ2-3; 14 bases match TRBD2. CDR1 is MDHEN and CDR2 is SYDVKM in the germline V gene. Trimming removed 8 bases from V and 5 bases from J; junction bases left unmatched: 9. The CDR3 totals 16 residues. DNA for the CDR3: TGTGCCAGCCAAGCGACTAGCGGGGGGGTGGTAGATACGCAGTATTTT. This encodes CASQATSGGVVDTQYF.

The chain has TRBV10-3 and TRBJ2-5, with D tentatively TRBD2 (6 bases). Per the germline V gene, CDR1 is ENHRY and CDR2 is SYGVKD. This CDR3 spans 16 amino acids. V was pared by 0 bases and J by 3 bases, with 14 bases between. CDR3: CAISESLSGNKETQYF. The CDR3 DNA follows: TGTGCCATCAGTGAGTCCCTTAGCGGTAATAAAGAGACCCAGTACTTC.

The CDR3 nucleotides read TGTGCCAGCAGCTTATTAACAGGGCGGTACGAGCAGTACGTC. This encodes CASSLLTGRYEQYV. The chain employs TRBV7-2 and TRBJ2-7; D might be TRBD1 (6 bases). The CDR3 contains 14 residues. The germline V gene encodes CDR1 SGHTA and CDR2 FQGNSA. V dropped 2 bases and J dropped 4 bases, with 12 bases sitting between them.

V usage is TRBV2 and J usage is TRBJ2-7; D call uncertain. Trimming removed 11 bases from V and 1 base from J, with 9 bases in between. CDR1 SNHLY and CDR2 FYNNEI come from the germline V gene. CDR3 length: 11 residues. CDR3 in amino acids: CASTASYEQYV. The CDR3 region has the DNA TGTGCCTCTACAGCTTCCTACGAGCAGTACGTC.

This clone was seen a single time. This chain uses TRBV28 with TRBJ2-5, with TRBD1 matching over 8 bases. Germline V gene sequence: CDR1 MDHEN, CDR2 SYDVKM. V shed 6 bases and J 10 bases; nucleotides not matched to a gene: 13. The CDR3 is 14 amino acids. The CDR3 DNA reads TGTGCCAGCAGAGACAGGGGCGTAGGGGGGAGCCAGTACTTC. This sequence encodes CASRDRGVGGSQYF.